The source of this TCR beta chain is a study of TIL therapy for anti-PD-1-resistant metastatic lung cancer. Study overall: Most patients had lung adenocarcinoma; several tumors were EGFR-mutant, two ALK-rearranged; half smoked currently or formerly. Median tumor mutation burden was roughly 1.5 mutations per megabase.

The sample's time point: pre-treatment sample, taken before nivolumab and TIL therapy. The tumor samples were excised metastases, mostly pleural nodules or supraclavicular lymph nodes. Patients were adults with stage 4 NSCLC. This clone was seen a few times. The antigen remains unidentified. Whole-study results and caveats: TIL cultures after expansion showed higher clonality and lower diversity than baseline tumor (median about 6% vs 30%).

The libraries were made with immunoSEQ v3. The assay was immunoSEQ multiplex PCR, and TCRdb's table has in-frame clones only and misses some. This table has about 12,000 clones, roughly 63% appearing once. Per the germline V gene, CDR1 is MGHRA and CDR2 is YSYEKL. The CDR3 has 16 residues. V gave up 1 base and J gave up 1 base, with 13 bases separating them. The rearrangement joins TRBV4-1 to TRBJ2-5; D call uncertain. Sequenced material: tumor tissue, taken at baseline. This TCR came from a person aged 25 to 85 with non-small cell lung cancer. For the CDR3, the DNA is TGCGCCAGCAGCCAAGGTCCCGTTAAAGGCCAAGAGACCCAGTACTTC. This sequence encodes CASSQGPVKGQETQYF.